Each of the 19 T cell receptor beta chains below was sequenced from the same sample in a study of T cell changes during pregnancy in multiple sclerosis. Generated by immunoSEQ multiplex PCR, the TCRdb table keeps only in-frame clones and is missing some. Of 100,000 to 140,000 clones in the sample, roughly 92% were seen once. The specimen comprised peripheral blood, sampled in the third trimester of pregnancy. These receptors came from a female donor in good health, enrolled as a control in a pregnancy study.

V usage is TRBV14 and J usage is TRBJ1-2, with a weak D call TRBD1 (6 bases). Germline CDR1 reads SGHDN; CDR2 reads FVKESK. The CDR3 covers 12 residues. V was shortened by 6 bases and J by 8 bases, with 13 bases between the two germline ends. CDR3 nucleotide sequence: TGTGCCAGCAGTCCGACAGGTTTGGGCTACACCTTC. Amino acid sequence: CASSPTGLGYTF.

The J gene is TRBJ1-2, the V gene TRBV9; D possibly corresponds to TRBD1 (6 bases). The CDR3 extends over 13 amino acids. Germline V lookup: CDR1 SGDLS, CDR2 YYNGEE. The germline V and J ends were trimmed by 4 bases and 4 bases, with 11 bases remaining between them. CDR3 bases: TGTGCCAGCAGCAGCGACAGGATCTATGGCTACACCTTC. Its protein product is CASSSDRIYGYTF.

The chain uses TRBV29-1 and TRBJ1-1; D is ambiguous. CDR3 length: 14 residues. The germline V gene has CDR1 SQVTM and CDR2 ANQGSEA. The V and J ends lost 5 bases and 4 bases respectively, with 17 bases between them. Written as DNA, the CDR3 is TGCAGCGTTTCTGGGCCCCGGGAAGGCACTGAAGCTTTCTTT. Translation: CSVSGPREGTEAFF.

CDR3 sequence reads: CSVEPGQKKETQYF. The CDR3 DNA reads TGCAGCGTTGAGCCCGGACAGAAAAAAGAGACCCAGTACTTC. The V gene is TRBV29-1, the J gene TRBJ2-5; a possible D gene is TRBD1 (6 bases). The CDR3 has 14 residues. Germline loops: CDR1 SQVTM, CDR2 ANQGSEA. V lost 3 bases, J lost 3 bases, and 14 bases lay in between.

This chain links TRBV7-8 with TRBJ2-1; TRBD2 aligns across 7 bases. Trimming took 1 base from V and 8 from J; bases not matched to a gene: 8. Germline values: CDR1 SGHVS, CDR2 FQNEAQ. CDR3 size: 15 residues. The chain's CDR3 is CASSLVAAGMDEQFF. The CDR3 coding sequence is TGTGCCAGCAGCTTAGTGGCAGCGGGGATGGATGAGCAGTTCTTC.

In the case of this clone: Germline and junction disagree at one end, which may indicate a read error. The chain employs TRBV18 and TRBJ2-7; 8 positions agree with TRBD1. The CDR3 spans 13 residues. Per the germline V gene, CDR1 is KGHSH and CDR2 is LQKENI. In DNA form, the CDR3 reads TGTGCCAGCTCAGGGGGGACAGGCCTAATAAGGGGCTTC. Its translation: CASSGGTGLIRGF. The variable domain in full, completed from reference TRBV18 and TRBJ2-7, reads NAGVMQNPRHLVRRRGQEARLRCSPMKGHSHVYWYRQLPEEGLKFMVYLQKENIIDESGMPKERFSAEFPKEGPSILRIQQVVRGDSAAYFCASSGGTGLIRGFGPGTRLTVT.

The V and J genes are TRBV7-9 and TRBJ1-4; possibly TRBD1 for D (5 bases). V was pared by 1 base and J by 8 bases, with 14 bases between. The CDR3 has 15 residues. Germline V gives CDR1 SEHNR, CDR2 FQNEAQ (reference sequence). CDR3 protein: CASSLVVQGGEKLFF. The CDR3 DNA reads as TGTGCCAGCAGCTTAGTTGTCCAGGGTGGAGAAAAACTGTTTTTT.

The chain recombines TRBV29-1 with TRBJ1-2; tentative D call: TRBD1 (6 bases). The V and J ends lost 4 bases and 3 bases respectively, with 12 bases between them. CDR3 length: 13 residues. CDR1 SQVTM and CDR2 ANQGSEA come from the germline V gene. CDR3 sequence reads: CSVGSGDYYGYTF. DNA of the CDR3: TGCAGCGTTGGCTCAGGGGATTACTATGGCTACACCTTC.

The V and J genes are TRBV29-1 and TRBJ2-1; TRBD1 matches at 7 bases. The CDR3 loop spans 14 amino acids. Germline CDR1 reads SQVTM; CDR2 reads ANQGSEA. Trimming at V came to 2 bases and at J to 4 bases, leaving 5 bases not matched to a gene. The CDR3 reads CSVENKDRYNEQFF. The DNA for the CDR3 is TGCAGCGTTGAAAATAAGGACAGGTACAATGAGCAGTTCTTC.

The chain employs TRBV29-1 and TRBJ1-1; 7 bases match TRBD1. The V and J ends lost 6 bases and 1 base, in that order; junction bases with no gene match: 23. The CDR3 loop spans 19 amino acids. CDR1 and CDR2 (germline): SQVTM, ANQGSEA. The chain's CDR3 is CSVETPTGSRRAPNTEAFF. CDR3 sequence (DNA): TGCAGCGTAGAAACCCCGACAGGGTCAAGAAGGGCTCCGAACACTGAAGCTTTCTTT. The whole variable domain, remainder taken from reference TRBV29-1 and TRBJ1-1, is SAVISQKPSRDICQRGTSLTIQCQVDSQVTMMFWYRQQPGQSLTLIATANQGSEATYESGFVIDKFPISRPNLTFSTLTVSNMSPEDSSIYLCSVETPTGSRRAPNTEAFFGQGTRLTVV.

Written as DNA, the CDR3 is TGTGCCAGCAGCGGTTACGGGGAGCTGTTTTTT. Translating it yields CASSGYGELFF. The rearrangement links TRBV9 to TRBJ2-2; D unclear. The V end lost 3 bases, the J end lost 7 bases, and 4 bases lay between the germline ends. The CDR3 contains 11 residues. CDR1 is SGDLS and CDR2 is YYNGEE in the germline V gene.

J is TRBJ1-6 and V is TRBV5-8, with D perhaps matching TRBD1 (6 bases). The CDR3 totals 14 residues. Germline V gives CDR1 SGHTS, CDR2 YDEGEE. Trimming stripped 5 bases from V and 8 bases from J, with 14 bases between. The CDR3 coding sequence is TGTGCCAGCAGACAGACAGGAAATTATTCACCCCTCCACTTT. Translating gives CASRQTGNYSPLHF.

The CDR3 DNA follows: TGTGCCAGCAGTGAAGGGCTAGCGGGGGACTACGAGCAGTACTTC. This translates into CASSEGLAGDYEQYF. The V and J genes are TRBV2 and TRBJ2-7; TRBD2 matches 10 bases. Germline CDR1 is SNHLY and CDR2 is FYNNEI. V gave up 1 base and J gave up 3 bases; unmatched junction bases: 3. The CDR3 loop spans 15 amino acids.

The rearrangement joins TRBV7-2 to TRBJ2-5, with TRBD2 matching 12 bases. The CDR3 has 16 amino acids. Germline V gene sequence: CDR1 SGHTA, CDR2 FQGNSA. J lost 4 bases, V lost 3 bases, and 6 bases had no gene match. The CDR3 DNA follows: TGTGCCAGCAGCTTGGGGCCTAGCGGGGGGGCAGAGACCCAGTACTTC. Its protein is CASSLGPSGGAETQYF.

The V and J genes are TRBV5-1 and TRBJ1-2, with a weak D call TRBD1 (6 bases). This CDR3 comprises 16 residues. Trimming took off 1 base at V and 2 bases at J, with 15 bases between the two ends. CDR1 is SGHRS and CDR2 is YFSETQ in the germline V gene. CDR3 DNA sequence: TGCGCCAGCAGCTTGCCCCGAGGCGGACAGAACTATGGCTACACCTTC. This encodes CASSLPRGGQNYGYTF.

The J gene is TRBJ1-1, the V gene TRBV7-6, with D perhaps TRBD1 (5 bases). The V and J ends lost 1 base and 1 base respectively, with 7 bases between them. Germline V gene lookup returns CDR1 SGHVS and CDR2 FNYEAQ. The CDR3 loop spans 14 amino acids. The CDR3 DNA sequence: TGTGCCAGCAGCTTAGAGGGGTGGAACACTGAAGCTTTCTTT. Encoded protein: CASSLEGWNTEAFF. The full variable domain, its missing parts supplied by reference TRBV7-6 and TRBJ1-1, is GAGVSQSPRYKVTKRGQDVALRCDPISGHVSLYWYRQALGQGPEFLTYFNYEAQQDKSGLPNDRFSAERPEGSISTLTIQRTEQRDSAMYRCASSLEGWNTEAFFGQGTRLTVV.

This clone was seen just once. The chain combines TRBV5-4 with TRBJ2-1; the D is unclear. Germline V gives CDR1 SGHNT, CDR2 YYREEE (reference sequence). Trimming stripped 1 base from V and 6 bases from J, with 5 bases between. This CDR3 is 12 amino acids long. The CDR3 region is CASSLSGNEQFF. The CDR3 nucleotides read TGTGCCAGCAGCTTGTCGGGCAATGAGCAGTTCTTC. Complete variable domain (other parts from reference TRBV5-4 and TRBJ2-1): ETGVTQSPTHLIKTRGQQVTLRCSSQSGHNTVSWYQQALGQGPQFIFQYYREEENGRGNFPPRFSGLQFPNYSSELNVNALELDDSALYLCASSLSGNEQFFGPGTRLTVL.

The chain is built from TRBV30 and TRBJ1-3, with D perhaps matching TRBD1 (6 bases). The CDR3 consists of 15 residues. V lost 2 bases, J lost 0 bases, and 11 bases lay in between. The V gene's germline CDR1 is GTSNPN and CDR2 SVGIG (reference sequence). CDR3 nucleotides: TGTGCCTGGAGTCGGGACACAACCTCTGGAAACACCATATATTTT. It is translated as CAWSRDTTSGNTIYF.

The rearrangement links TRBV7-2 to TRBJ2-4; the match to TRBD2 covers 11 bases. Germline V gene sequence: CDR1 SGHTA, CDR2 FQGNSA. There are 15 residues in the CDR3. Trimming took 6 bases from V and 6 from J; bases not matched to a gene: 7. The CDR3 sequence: CASSLLAGDRNIQYF. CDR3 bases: TGTGCCAGCAGTTTACTAGCGGGGGATCGAAACATTCAGTACTTC.